What follows is one T cell receptor beta chain and its context. The target antigen is unknown. Patients had HPV-negative, locally advanced oral cavity squamous cell carcinoma. These data come from a study of neoadjuvant anti-PD-1 for oral cavity cancer. Overall study context: Non-progressing patients received a fourth nivolumab dose near day 43, then surgery on days 50-56.

Study-wide results and limits: Pretreatment Treg/Th17 ratio correlated inversely with post-treatment tumor clonality. Each response group had just three patients in TCR analyses.

Sequencing used immunoSEQ multiplex PCR; TCRdb keeps in-frame clones, though not all of them. The sample consists of tens of thousands of clones, 70% to 85% of them appearing once. J was trimmed by 7 bases and V by 5 bases; bases with no gene match: 6. Germline CDR1 and CDR2: SGHNT and YYREEE (reference sequence). This CDR3 is 15 amino acids long. This receptor was obtained from a person aged 40 to 85 with oral cavity squamous cell carcinoma. This specimen consisted of PBMCs, obtained before nivolumab (anti-PD-1) treatment. This sequence joins TRBV5-4 and TRBJ2-4, with 13 bases fitting TRBD2. In nucleotides, the CDR3 is TGTGCCAGCAGTCCGGGACTAGCGGGGACGAACATTCAGTACTTC. It yields the protein CASSPGLAGTNIQYF.